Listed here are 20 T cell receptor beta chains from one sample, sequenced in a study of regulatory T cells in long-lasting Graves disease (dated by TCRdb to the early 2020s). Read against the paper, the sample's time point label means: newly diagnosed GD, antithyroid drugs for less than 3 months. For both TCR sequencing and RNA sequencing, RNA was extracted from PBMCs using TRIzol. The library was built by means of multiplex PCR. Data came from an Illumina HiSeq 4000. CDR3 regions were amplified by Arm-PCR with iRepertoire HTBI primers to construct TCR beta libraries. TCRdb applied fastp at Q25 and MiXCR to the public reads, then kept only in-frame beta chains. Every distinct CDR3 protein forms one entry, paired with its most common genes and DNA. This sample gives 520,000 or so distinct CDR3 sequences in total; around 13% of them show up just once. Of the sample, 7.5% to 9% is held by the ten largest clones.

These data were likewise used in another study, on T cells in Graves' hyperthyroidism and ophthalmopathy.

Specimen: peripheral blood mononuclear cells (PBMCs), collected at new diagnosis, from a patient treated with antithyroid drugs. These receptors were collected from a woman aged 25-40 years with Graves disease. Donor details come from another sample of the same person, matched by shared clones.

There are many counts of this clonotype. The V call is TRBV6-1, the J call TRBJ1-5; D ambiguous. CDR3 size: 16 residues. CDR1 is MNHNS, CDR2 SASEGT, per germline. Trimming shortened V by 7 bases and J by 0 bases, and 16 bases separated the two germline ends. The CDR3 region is CASKEGRGYSNQPQHF. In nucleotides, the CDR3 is TGTGCCAGCAAAGAAGGACGGGGATATAGCAATCAGCCCCAGCATTTT.

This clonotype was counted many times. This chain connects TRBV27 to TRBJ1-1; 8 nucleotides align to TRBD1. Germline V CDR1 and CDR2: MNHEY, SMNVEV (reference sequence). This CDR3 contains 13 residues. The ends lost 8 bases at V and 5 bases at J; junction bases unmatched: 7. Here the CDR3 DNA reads TGTGCCAGCCGACAGGGGATAGGTACTGAAGCTTTCTTT. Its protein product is CASRQGIGTEAFF.

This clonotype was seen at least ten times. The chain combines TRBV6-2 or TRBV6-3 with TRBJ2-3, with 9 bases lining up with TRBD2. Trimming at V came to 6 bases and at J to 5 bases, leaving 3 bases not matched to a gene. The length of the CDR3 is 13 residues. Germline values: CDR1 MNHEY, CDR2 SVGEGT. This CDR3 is CASRETSGDTQYF. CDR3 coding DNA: TGTGCCAGCAGGGAGACTAGCGGAGATACGCAGTATTTT.

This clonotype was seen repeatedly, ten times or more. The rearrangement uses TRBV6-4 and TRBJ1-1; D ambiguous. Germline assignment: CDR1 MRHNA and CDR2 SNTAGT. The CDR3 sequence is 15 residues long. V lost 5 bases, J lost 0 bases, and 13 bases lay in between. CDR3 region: CASSYGGSLNTEAFF. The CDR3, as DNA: TGTGCCAGCAGTTACGGCGGCAGCCTGAACACTGAAGCTTTCTTT.

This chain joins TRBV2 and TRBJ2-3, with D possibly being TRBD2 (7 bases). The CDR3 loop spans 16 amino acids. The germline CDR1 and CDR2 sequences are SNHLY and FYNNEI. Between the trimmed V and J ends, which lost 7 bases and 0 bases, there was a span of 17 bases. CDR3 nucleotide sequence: TGTGCCAGCATGGGAGGGGGAGGCTTAAGCACAGATACGCAGTATTTT. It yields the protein CASMGGGGLSTDTQYF.

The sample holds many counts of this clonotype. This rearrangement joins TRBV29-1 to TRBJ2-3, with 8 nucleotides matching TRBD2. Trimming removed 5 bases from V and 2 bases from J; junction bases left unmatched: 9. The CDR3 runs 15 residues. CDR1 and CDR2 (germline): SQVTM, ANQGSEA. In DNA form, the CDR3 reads TGCAGCGTTAAGCCGGGACTAGGTCCCACAGATACGCAGTATTTT. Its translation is CSVKPGLGPTDTQYF.

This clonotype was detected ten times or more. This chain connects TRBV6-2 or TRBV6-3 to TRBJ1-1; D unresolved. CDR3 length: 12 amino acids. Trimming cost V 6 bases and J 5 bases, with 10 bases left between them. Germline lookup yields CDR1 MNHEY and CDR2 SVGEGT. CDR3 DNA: TGTGCCAGCAGGCAGAGGGAGACTGAAGCTTTCTTT. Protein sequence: CASRQRETEAFF.

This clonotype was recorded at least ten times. CDR3 in amino acids: CSARDQLRSLEAFF. The CDR3 region has the DNA TGCAGTGCTAGAGACCAGCTCAGATCATTAGAAGCTTTCTTT. The J gene is TRBJ1-1, the V gene TRBV20-1; no clear D gene. V was trimmed by 0 bases and J by 8 bases, leaving 16 bases between them. The CDR3 has 14 residues. Germline V gene data show CDR1 as DFQATT and CDR2 as SNEGSKA (reference sequence).

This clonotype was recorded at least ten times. The DNA of the CDR3 is TGCAGTGCTAGGTCCCGGGCTAGCGGACACCAAGAGACCCAGTACTTC. This codes for CSARSRASGHQETQYF. The chain joins TRBV20-1 to TRBJ2-5; 7 positions agree with TRBD2. The V gene end was trimmed by 3 bases and the J gene end by 0 bases; junction bases not matched to a gene: 10. The CDR3 loop spans 16 amino acids. CDR1 is DFQATT and CDR2 is SNEGSKA in the germline V gene (reference sequence).

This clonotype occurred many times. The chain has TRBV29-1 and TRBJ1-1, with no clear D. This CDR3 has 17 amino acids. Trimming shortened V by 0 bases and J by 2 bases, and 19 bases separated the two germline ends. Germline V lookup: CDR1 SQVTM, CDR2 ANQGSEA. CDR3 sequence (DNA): TGCAGCGTTGAAGATGCCGTTTTGGGCAGGCTAAACACTGAAGCTTTCTTT. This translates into CSVEDAVLGRLNTEAFF.

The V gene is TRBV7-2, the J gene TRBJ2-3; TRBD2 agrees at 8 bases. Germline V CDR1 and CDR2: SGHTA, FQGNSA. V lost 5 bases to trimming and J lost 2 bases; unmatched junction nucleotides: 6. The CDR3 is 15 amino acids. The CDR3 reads CASSRMTSATDTQYF. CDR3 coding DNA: TGTGCCAGCAGCAGAATGACTAGCGCCACAGATACGCAGTATTTT. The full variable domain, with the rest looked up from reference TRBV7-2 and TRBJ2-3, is GAGVSQSPSNKVTEKGKDVELRCDPISGHTALYWYRQSLGQGLEFLIYFQGNSAPDKSGLPSDRFSAERTGGSVSTLTIQRTQQEDSAVYLCASSRMTSATDTQYFGPGTRLTVL.

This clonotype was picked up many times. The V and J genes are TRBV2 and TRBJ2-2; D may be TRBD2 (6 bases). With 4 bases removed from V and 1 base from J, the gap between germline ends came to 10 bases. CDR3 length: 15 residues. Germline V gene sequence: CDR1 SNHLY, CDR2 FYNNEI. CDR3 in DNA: TGTGCCAGCAGTGTTCGGCGGGGGAACACCGGGGAGCTGTTTTTT. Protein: CASSVRRGNTGELFF.

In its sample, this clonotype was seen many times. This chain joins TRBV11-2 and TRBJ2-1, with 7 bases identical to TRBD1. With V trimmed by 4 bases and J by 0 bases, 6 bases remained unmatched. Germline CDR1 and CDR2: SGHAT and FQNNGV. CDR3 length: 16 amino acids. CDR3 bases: TGTGCCAGCAGCTCCACACAGGGGAGCTCCTACAATGAGCAGTTCTTC. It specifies CASSSTQGSSYNEQFF. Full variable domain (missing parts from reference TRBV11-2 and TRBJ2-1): EAGVAQSPRYKIIEKRQSVAFWCNPISGHATLYWYQQILGQGPKLLIQFQNNGVVDDSQLPKDRFSAERLKGVDSTLKIQPAKLEDSAVYLCASSSTQGSSYNEQFFGPGTRLTVL.

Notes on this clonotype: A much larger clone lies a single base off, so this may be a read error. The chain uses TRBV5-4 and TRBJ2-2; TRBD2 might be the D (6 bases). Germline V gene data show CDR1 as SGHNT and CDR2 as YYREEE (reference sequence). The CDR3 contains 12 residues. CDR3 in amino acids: CASSLVGGELLF. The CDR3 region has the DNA TGTGCCAGCAGCTTGGTAGGCGGGGAGCTGCTTTTT.

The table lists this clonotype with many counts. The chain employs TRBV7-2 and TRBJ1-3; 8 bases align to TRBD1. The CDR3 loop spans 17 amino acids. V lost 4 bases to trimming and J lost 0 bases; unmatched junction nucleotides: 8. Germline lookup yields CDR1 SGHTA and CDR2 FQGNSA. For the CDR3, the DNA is TGTGCCAGCAGCTACCAGGACAGGGCCTCCTCTGGAAACACCATATATTTT. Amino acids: CASSYQDRASSGNTIYF. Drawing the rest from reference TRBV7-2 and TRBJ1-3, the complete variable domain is GAGVSQSPSNKVTEKGKDVELRCDPISGHTALYWYRQSLGQGLEFLIYFQGNSAPDKSGLPSDRFSAERTGGSVSTLTIQRTQQEDSAVYLCASSYQDRASSGNTIYFGEGSWLTVV.

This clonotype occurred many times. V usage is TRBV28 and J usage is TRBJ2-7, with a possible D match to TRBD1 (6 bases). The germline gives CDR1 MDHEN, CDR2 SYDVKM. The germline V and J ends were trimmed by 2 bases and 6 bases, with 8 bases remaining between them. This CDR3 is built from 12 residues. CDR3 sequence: CASSLRGFEQYF. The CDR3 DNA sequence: TGTGCCAGCAGTTTAAGGGGGTTCGAGCAGTACTTC.

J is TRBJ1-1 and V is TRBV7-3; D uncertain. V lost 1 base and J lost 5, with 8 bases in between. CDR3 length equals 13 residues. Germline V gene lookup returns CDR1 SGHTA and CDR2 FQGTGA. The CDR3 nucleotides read TGTGCCAGCAGCTTAATACGGGAGACTGAAGCTTTCTTT. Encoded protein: CASSLIRETEAFF.

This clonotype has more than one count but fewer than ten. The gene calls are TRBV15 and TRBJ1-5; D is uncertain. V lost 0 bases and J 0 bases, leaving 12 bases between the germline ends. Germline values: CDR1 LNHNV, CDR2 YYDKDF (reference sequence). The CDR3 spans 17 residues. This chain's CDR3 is CATSRDRADLSNQPQHF. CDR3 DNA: TGTGCCACCAGCAGAGATAGGGCGGATCTTAGCAATCAGCCCCAGCATTTT.

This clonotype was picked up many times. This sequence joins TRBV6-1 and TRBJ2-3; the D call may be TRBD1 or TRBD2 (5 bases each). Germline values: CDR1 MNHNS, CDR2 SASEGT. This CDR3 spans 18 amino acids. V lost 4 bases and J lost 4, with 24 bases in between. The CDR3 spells CASSGPSRGPHVPDTQYF. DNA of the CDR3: TGTGCCAGCAGTGGACCCTCCCGGGGCCCCCATGTACCAGATACGCAGTATTTT.

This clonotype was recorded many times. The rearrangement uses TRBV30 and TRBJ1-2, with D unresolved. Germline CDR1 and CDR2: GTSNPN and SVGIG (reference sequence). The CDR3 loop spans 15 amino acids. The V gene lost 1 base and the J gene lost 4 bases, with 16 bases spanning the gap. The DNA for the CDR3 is TGTGCCTGGAGTGACGCCCTCGGCAGTAGCTATGGCTACACCTTC. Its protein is CAWSDALGSSYGYTF.